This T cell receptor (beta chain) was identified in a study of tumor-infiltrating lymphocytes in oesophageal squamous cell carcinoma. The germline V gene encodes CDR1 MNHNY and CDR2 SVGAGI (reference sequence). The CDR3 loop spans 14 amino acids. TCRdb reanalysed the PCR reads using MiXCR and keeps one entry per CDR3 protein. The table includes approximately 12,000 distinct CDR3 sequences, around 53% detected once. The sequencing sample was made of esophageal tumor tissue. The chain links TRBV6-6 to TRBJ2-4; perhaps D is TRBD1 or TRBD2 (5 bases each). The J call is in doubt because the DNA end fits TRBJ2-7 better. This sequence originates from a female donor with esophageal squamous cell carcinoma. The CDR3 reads CASSKGLGGYEQYF. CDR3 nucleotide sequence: TGTGCCAGCAGTAAGGGCCTTGGGGGCTACGAGCAGTACTTC.